The 13 T cell receptor beta chains in this list originate from one sample, sequenced in a study of post-analysis software for immune sequencing data. Study-wide results and caveats: Higher frequency in patients than in controls was seen for five TRBV segments, with TRBV5-6, TRBV5-1 and TRBV20-1 among them.

No antigen has been identified for these receptors. The authors incorporated unique molecular identifiers into the TCR beta cDNA libraries. TCRdb re-called the PCR reads through MiXCR, storing one row per CDR3 protein. The data contain approximately 360,000 distinct CDR3 sequences, less than 35% of them singletons. The sample consisted of blood. The receptors were sampled from a girl between 10 and 17 years old with multiple sclerosis.

V is TRBV12-3 or TRBV12-4 and J is TRBJ2-5; 7 bases align to TRBD2. Trimming cost V 4 bases and J 3 bases; bases outside gene matches: 11. There are 16 residues in the CDR3. CDR3 sequence: CASSSYPSRGEETQYF. CDR3 DNA sequence: TGTGCCAGCAGTTCCTATCCCTCCCGGGGGGAAGAGACCCAGTACTTC.

This clonotype has just a few counts. The chain employs TRBV5-1 and TRBJ2-6, with TRBD1 matching over 10 bases. With V trimmed by 0 bases and J by 4 bases, 7 bases remained unmatched. Germline CDR1 reads SGHRS; CDR2 reads YFSETQ. There are 18 residues in the CDR3. The CDR3 loop is CASSLGQGARTGANVLTF. The CDR3 coding sequence is TGCGCCAGCAGCTTGGGACAGGGGGCTCGGACCGGGGCCAACGTCCTGACTTTC. Using reference TRBV5-1 and TRBJ2-6 for the parts outside the CDR3, the full variable domain is KAGVTQTPRYLIKTRGQQVTLSCSPISGHRSVSWYQQTPGQGLQFLFEYFSETQRNKGNFPGRFSGRQFSNSRSEMNVSTLELGDSALYLCASSLGQGARTGANVLTFGAGSRLTVL.

The V call is TRBV6-1, the J call TRBJ1-5; 8 nucleotides align to TRBD1. The germline gives CDR1 MNHNS, CDR2 SASEGT. CDR3 length equals 15 residues. The V gene end was trimmed by 10 bases and the J gene end by 5 bases; junction bases not matched to a gene: 13. The CDR3 protein is CATYEDRVWDQPQHF. The CDR3 DNA is TGTGCCACCTACGAGGACAGGGTATGGGATCAGCCCCAGCATTTT.

This chain links TRBV6-5 with TRBJ2-7, with no clear D. Germline-derived CDR1 and CDR2 are MNHEY and SVGAGI. Trimming cost V 4 bases and J 3 bases, with 19 bases left between them. This CDR3 region has 16 residues. The chain's CDR3 is CASSSSGGSRVYEQYF. The CDR3 DNA reads as TGTGCCAGCAGTTCCTCTGGTGGAAGTCGGGTCTACGAGCAGTACTTC.

There are a few counts of this clonotype. The genes are TRBV7-2 and TRBJ2-4; D remains ambiguous. With 5 bases removed from V and 8 bases from J, the gap between germline ends came to 10 bases. Germline CDR1 reads SGHTA; CDR2 reads FQGNSA. The CDR3 runs to 12 residues. The CDR3 bases are TGTGCCAGCAGCCCCTTGGACGACATTCAGTACTTC. Encoded protein: CASSPLDDIQYF.

This clonotype came up a few times. The V and J genes are TRBV28 and TRBJ2-7; the match to TRBD1 covers 7 bases. The V gene's germline CDR1 is MDHEN and CDR2 SYDVKM. Germline trimming cut 2 bases from V and 10 bases from J; bases unmatched to any gene: 5. The CDR3 covers 12 residues. The CDR3 sequence: CASSLNRGPQYF. The DNA for the CDR3 is TGTGCCAGCAGTTTAAACAGGGGTCCACAGTACTTC. The entire variable domain, with the rest obtained from reference TRBV28 and TRBJ2-7, is as follows: DVKVTQSSRYLVKRTGEKVFLECVQDMDHENMFWYRQDPGLGLRLIYFSYDVKMKEKGDIPEGYSVSREKKERFSLILESASTNQTSMYLCASSLNRGPQYFGPGTRLTVT.

The chain joins TRBV12-3 or TRBV12-4 to TRBJ2-5; D may be TRBD2 (6 bases). CDR3 length equals 14 residues. With 3 bases removed from V and 1 base from J, the gap between germline ends came to 9 bases. The CDR3 here is CASSLRDGQETQYF. In DNA form, the CDR3 reads TGTGCCAGCAGTTTGCGGGACGGCCAAGAGACCCAGTACTTC.

The gene calls are TRBV15 and TRBJ2-7, with no clear D. Per germline, CDR1 LNHNV and CDR2 YYDKDF (reference sequence). V was clipped by 3 bases and J by 2 bases, with 17 bases between them. The CDR3 is made up of 16 amino acids. This CDR3 is CATSSELRAIPYEQYF. The CDR3 nucleotides read TGTGCCACCAGCAGTGAGCTTCGGGCCATACCCTACGAGCAGTACTTC.

The gene calls are TRBV7-6 and TRBJ1-1; D remains unclear. CDR1 and CDR2 from the germline V gene are SGHVS and FNYEAQ. V lost 8 bases to trimming and J lost 2 bases, with 12 bases between them. This CDR3 contains 13 residues. CDR3 nucleotides: TGTGCCAGCGCTGCGGCACTTAACACTGAAGCTTTCTTT. Protein: CASAAALNTEAFF.

This CDR3 reads CSARTLPLGETQYF. The CDR3 coding sequence is TGCAGTGCTAGGACCCTCCCCCTCGGGGAGACCCAGTACTTC. The chain employs TRBV20-1 and TRBJ2-5; no definite D call. The CDR3 consists of 14 residues. Germline CDR1 DFQATT, CDR2 SNEGSKA (reference sequence). V was cut by 3 bases and J by 5 bases, with 16 bases left in between.

This clonotype has only a few counts. This chain uses TRBV4-1 with TRBJ1-2, with D unresolved. Trimming pared 0 bases from V and 2 bases from J, leaving 7 bases between. The CDR3 is 14 amino acids. Germline lookup yields CDR1 MGHRA and CDR2 YSYEKL. The CDR3 protein is CASSQDQRNYGYTF. The CDR3 bases are TGCGCCAGCAGCCAAGATCAGAGAAACTATGGCTACACCTTC.

This clonotype has just a few counts. This chain uses TRBV5-1 with TRBJ1-6; 8 bases fit TRBD1. J gave up 7 bases and V 4 bases, and 10 bases lay outside the gene matches. The CDR3 spans 16 residues. In germline, CDR1 is SGHRS, CDR2 YFSETQ. DNA of the CDR3: TGCGCCAGCAGCGAGATTCCGACAGGGGAGAATTCACCCCTCCACTTT. Protein product: CASSEIPTGENSPLHF.

The V gene is TRBV6-6, the J gene TRBJ2-3; D not certain. Trimming pared 1 base from V and 1 base from J, leaving 6 bases between. The CDR3 has 14 residues. The germline V gene has CDR1 MNHNY and CDR2 SVGAGI (reference sequence). CDR3 DNA sequence: TGTGCCAGCAGTTACTTTCAGGGCACAGATACGCAGTATTTT. Residues: CASSYFQGTDTQYF.